This T cell receptor beta chain was found in a study of T cells in Graves' hyperthyroidism and ophthalmopathy. RNA transcripts were the template for amplifying TCR beta CDR3 regions. The HTBI primer set drove a first-round RT-PCR of the TCR CDR3. One entry per CDR3 protein results from TCRdb running MiXCR on the multiplex PCR reads. The sample lists more than 550,000 distinct CDR3 sequences; 15% to 20% were seen once. This CDR3 contains 16 residues. V was shortened by 1 base and J by 0 bases, with 12 bases between the two germline ends. The V gene's germline CDR1 is MGHRA and CDR2 YSYEKL. This clonotype was recorded a few times. Its antigen is unidentified. The study, taken as a whole, reports: Blood also contained most expanded thyroid clonotypes above 0.001.

Sequenced material: blood. J is TRBJ1-1 and V is TRBV4-1, with a tentative D call TRBD1 (5 bases). The receptor was isolated from a man over 45 with Graves' hyperthyroidism. CDR3 in DNA: TGCGCCAGCAGCCAAGCTTTCGACAGTATGAACACTGAAGCTTTCTTT. This sequence encodes CASSQAFDSMNTEAFF.